Each of the 30 T cell receptor beta chains below was sequenced from the same sample in a study of cytotoxic CD8 clonotypes in ibrutinib-treated CLL. The method was immunoSEQ multiplex PCR; TCRdb's version includes in-frame clones alone and lacks a portion of them. The table lists around 92,000 clones, roughly 80% of them singletons. The sample was PBMCs, taken after 24 months of ibrutinib treatment. These TCRs come from a human donor with chronic lymphocytic leukemia.

The chain is built from TRBV7-3 and TRBJ2-6; D call uncertain. V dropped 8 bases and J dropped 3 bases, with 14 bases sitting between them. CDR3 length equals 15 residues. The germline gives CDR1 SGHTA, CDR2 FQGTGA. This CDR3 is CASGQLVGGANVLTF. The CDR3 coding sequence is TGTGCCAGCGGTCAGCTAGTTGGTGGGGCCAACGTCCTGACTTTC.

The V gene is TRBV28, the J gene TRBJ2-5; D may be TRBD2 (7 bases). Trimming left V 6 bases short and J 5 bases short, with 13 bases between. The CDR3 extends over 13 amino acids. Per the germline V gene, CDR1 is MDHEN and CDR2 is SYDVKM. The CDR3 spells CASRDGGAETQYF. The CDR3 bases are TGTGCCAGCAGGGATGGGGGGGCGGAGACCCAGTACTTC.

The CDR3 region has the DNA TGTGCCAGCAGCTTGGAAGTTAGCGCTGGAGGCTACACCTTC. As protein: CASSLEVSAGGYTF. The rearrangement links TRBV5-4 to TRBJ1-2; D remains unclear. The V gene's germline CDR1 is SGHNT and CDR2 YYREEE (reference sequence). This CDR3 region has 14 residues. Trimming left V 0 bases short and J 8 bases short, with 14 bases between.

CDR3 in amino acids: CSVFYNEQFF. CDR3 coding DNA: TGCAGCGTCTTCTACAATGAGCAGTTCTTC. This chain uses TRBV29-1 with TRBJ2-1; D is ambiguous. The CDR3 sequence is 10 residues long. Germline CDR1 is SQVTM and CDR2 is ANQGSEA. V was cut by 6 bases and J by 3 bases, with 3 bases left in between.

The chain is built from TRBV11-2 and TRBJ1-4; no firm D call. The germline gives CDR1 SGHAT, CDR2 FQNNGV. Trimming cost V 5 bases and J 4 bases, with 2 bases left between them. This CDR3 is 11 amino acids long. The CDR3 reads CASSHNEKLFF. The CDR3 DNA sequence: TGTGCCAGCAGCCATAATGAAAAACTGTTTTTT.

The chain joins TRBV6-5 to TRBJ1-1; weak D call: TRBD1 (6 bases). V shed 7 bases and J shed 4 bases, with 16 bases lying between them. Germline loops: CDR1 MNHEY, CDR2 SVGAGI. The CDR3 is 14 amino acids. Here the CDR3 DNA reads TGTGCCAGCACGTTCGAGGGGGGGCTCACTGAAGCTTTCTTT. Protein product: CASTFEGGLTEAFF.

V and J are TRBV6-7 and TRBJ2-5; D possibly corresponds to TRBD1 (5 bases). TRBV6-7 has ORF status, its function being uncertain. The CDR3 sequence is 14 residues long. The CDR3 DNA follows: TGTCCAAGTAAACGAGGACAAAACCAAGAGACCCAGTACTTC. Translated, it gives CPSKRGQNQETQYF.

The chain couples TRBV7-9 to TRBJ2-5; no clear D gene. V dropped 5 bases and J dropped 4 bases, with 5 bases sitting between them. CDR3 length: 11 residues. From germline, CDR1 is SEHNR and CDR2 FQNEAQ (reference sequence). The CDR3 loop is CASSQLETQYF. CDR3 nucleotides: TGTGCCAGCAGCCAGCTAGAGACCCAGTACTTC.

This chain uses TRBV15 with TRBJ2-7, with D possibly TRBD1 on 6 matching bases. This CDR3 has 13 residues. V was pared by 9 bases and J by 3 bases, with 15 bases between. Germline CDR1 and CDR2: LNHNV and YYDKDF (reference sequence). The CDR3 bases are TGTGCCACGGGTCGGGACAAGAACTACGAGCAGTACTTC. It specifies CATGRDKNYEQYF.

The gene calls are TRBV25-1 and TRBJ2-1, with 11 bases matching TRBD1. The CDR3 sequence is 15 residues long. V lost 1 base to trimming and J lost 11 bases; unmatched junction nucleotides: 7. Germline CDR1 is MGHDK and CDR2 is SYGVNS. The CDR3 here is CASSEWGTGGQKQFF. The CDR3 DNA reads TGTGCCAGCAGTGAATGGGGGACAGGGGGGCAAAAGCAGTTCTTC.

This chain links TRBV9 with TRBJ2-3; 12 bases match TRBD1. From germline, CDR1 is SGDLS and CDR2 YYNGEE. Unmatched junction bases numbered 1, after V lost 0 bases and J lost 2 bases. The CDR3 covers 16 residues. The CDR3 coding sequence is TGTGCCAGCAGCGTAGAGGGACAGGGGGCCACAGATACGCAGTATTTT. Its translation is CASSVEGQGATDTQYF.

This rearrangement joins TRBV13 to TRBJ1-5; no clear D gene. The CDR3 covers 13 residues. Trimming took off 6 bases at V and 5 bases at J, with 11 bases between the two ends. Germline V lookup: CDR1 PRHDT, CDR2 FYEKMQ (reference sequence). The CDR3: CASSKREDQPQHF. CDR3 bases: TGTGCCAGCAGTAAGAGGGAAGATCAGCCCCAGCATTTT.

The rearrangement links TRBV5-4 to TRBJ2-1; 11 positions match TRBD2. This CDR3 spans 16 amino acids. The V gene end was trimmed by 4 bases and the J gene end by 7 bases; junction bases not matched to a gene: 10. Germline CDR1 is SGHNT and CDR2 is YYREEE (reference sequence). The CDR3 here is CASSLLSGRAGNEQFF. The CDR3 DNA is TGTGCCAGCAGCCTCCTTAGCGGGAGGGCGGGGAATGAGCAGTTCTTC.

The rearrangement joins TRBV6-1 to TRBJ2-7; tentative D call: TRBD2 (5 bases). Trimming removed 6 bases at V and 2 bases at J, with 14 bases between. The CDR3 totals 14 residues. Germline CDR1 reads MNHNS; CDR2 reads SASEGT. The CDR3 DNA sequence: TGTGCCAGCAGGAGGGCTGACGGACCCTACGAGCAGTACTTC. This encodes CASRRADGPYEQYF.

This chain uses TRBV10-3 with TRBJ2-2, with TRBD2 matching 14 bases. The ends lost 3 bases at V and 6 bases at J; junction bases unmatched: 6. Germline-derived CDR1 and CDR2 are ENHRY and SYGVKD. The CDR3 runs to 17 residues. The CDR3 sequence is CAISDLGLAGGAGELFF. The CDR3 region has the DNA TGTGCCATCAGTGATCTCGGACTAGCGGGAGGTGCCGGGGAGCTGTTTTTT.

The table lists this clone with a count of one. CDR3 loop: CASSTTAPFYGYTF. CDR3 DNA: TGTGCCAGCAGTACGACAGCGCCCTTCTATGGCTACACCTTC. The chain recombines TRBV6-1 with TRBJ1-2, with a possible D match to TRBD1 (5 bases). The CDR3 runs 14 residues. Per germline, CDR1 MNHNS and CDR2 SASEGT. V lost 5 bases, J lost 4 bases, and 14 bases lay in between.

This chain connects TRBV19 to TRBJ2-5; 11 nucleotides agree with TRBD2. CDR3 length equals 15 residues. Germline V lookup: CDR1 LNHDA, CDR2 SQIVND (reference sequence). V gave up 5 bases and J gave up 13 bases; unmatched junction bases: 15. The CDR3 spells CASSPSASGGPRVYF. The CDR3 coding sequence is TGTGCCAGTAGTCCTTCGGCTAGCGGGGGGCCCCGGGTGTACTTC.

The chain uses TRBV11-3 and TRBJ2-1; TRBD1 aligns across 8 bases. Trimming cost V 3 bases and J 4 bases; bases outside gene matches: 5. This CDR3 is 15 amino acids long. In germline, CDR1 is SGHNT, CDR2 YENEEA. The CDR3: CASSLGTGSYNEQFF. The CDR3 nucleotides read TGTGCCAGCAGCTTGGGGACAGGCTCATACAATGAGCAGTTCTTC.

The rearrangement links TRBV30 to TRBJ1-5, with D possibly matching TRBD1 (6 bases). The CDR3 runs to 16 residues. The V and J ends lost 1 base and 1 base respectively, with 14 bases between them. Germline values: CDR1 GTSNPN, CDR2 SVGIG (reference sequence). The CDR3 bases are TGTGCCTGGAGTGCCCTTGGGGGGGCGAGCAATCAGCCCCAGCATTTT. Translating gives CAWSALGGASNQPQHF.

The rearrangement links TRBV5-4 to TRBJ2-7, with 7 nucleotides matching TRBD1. The CDR3 totals 13 residues. The V gene end was trimmed by 1 base and the J gene end by 4 bases; junction bases not matched to a gene: 2. CDR1 SGHNT and CDR2 YYREEE come from the germline V gene (reference sequence). The DNA for the CDR3 is TGTGCCAGCAGCTTGTCACAGGGGTACGAGCAGTACTTC. Amino acid sequence: CASSLSQGYEQYF.

The rearrangement uses TRBV6-6 and TRBJ1-2, with 10 bases aligning to TRBD1. The CDR3 is 14 residues long. Germline lookup yields CDR1 MNHNY and CDR2 SVGAGI (reference sequence). Germline trimming cut 5 bases from V and 8 bases from J; bases unmatched to any gene: 8. The chain's CDR3 is CASSPPGTGEGYTF. The CDR3 DNA sequence: TGTGCCAGCAGTCCCCCCGGGACAGGGGAAGGCTACACCTTC.

The chain has TRBV7-2 and TRBJ1-6; TRBD1 might be the D (5 bases). Germline values: CDR1 SGHTA, CDR2 FQGNSA. V gave up 2 bases and J gave up 10 bases, with 21 bases separating them. The CDR3 has 17 residues. The CDR3 sequence is CASSLLPGGQGSSPLHF. CDR3 in DNA: TGTGCCAGCAGCTTACTACCCGGGGGTCAGGGCTCCTCACCCCTCCACTTT.

V and J are TRBV7-3 and TRBJ1-1; D remains unclear. The V end was cut by 6 bases, the J end by 0 bases, with 8 bases between. Per germline, CDR1 SGHTA and CDR2 FQGTGA. This CDR3 is 13 amino acids long. The CDR3 loop is CASRKSMNTEAFF. Written as DNA, the CDR3 is TGTGCCAGCAGAAAATCCATGAACACTGAAGCTTTCTTT.

This chain links TRBV5-1 with TRBJ2-5; 9 nucleotides agree with TRBD2. With 4 bases clipped from V and 5 bases from J, the junction kept 12 bases outside the gene matches. Germline-derived CDR1 and CDR2 are SGHRS and YFSETQ. The CDR3 is 16 residues long. The CDR3 protein is CASSRGSGGVGETQYF. The CDR3 coding sequence is TGCGCCAGCAGCCGGGGTAGCGGGGGAGTCGGGGAGACCCAGTACTTC.

V and J are TRBV9 and TRBJ1-1; no firm D call. CDR1 is SGDLS and CDR2 is YYNGEE in the germline V gene. The CDR3 spans 14 residues. Trimming took 0 bases from V and 3 from J, leaving 9 bases between them. The CDR3 here is CASSVVREDTEAFF. As DNA, the CDR3 is TGTGCCAGCAGCGTAGTTCGGGAGGACACTGAAGCTTTCTTT.

The V and J genes are TRBV19 and TRBJ1-1; D is unclear. Trimming pared 3 bases from V and 0 bases from J, leaving 14 bases between. CDR1 and CDR2 (germline): LNHDA, SQIVND (reference sequence). The CDR3 consists of 16 residues. The CDR3 loop reads CASSMVGKIMNTEAFF. DNA for the CDR3: TGTGCCAGTAGTATGGTGGGGAAGATCATGAACACTGAAGCTTTCTTT.

V usage is TRBV30 and J usage is TRBJ2-1, with D possibly being TRBD2 (6 bases). The CDR3 is made up of 13 amino acids. Germline loops: CDR1 GTSNPN, CDR2 SVGIG (reference sequence). The germline V and J ends were trimmed by 0 bases and 10 bases, with 13 bases remaining between them. The CDR3 bases are TGTGCCTGGAGTGTACGGGGAGGACGAGAGCAGTTCTTC. This translates into CAWSVRGGREQFF. The whole variable domain, filled in from reference TRBV30 and TRBJ2-1, reads SQTIHQWPATLVQPVGSPLSLECTVEGTSNPNLYWYRQAAGRGLQLLFYSVGIGQISSEVPQNLSASRPQDRQFILSSKKLLLSDSGFYLCAWSVRGGREQFFGPGTRLTVL.

The chain recombines TRBV29-1 with TRBJ2-7, with TRBD1 matching over 7 bases. The J segment lost 1 base and the V segment lost 5 bases, leaving 8 bases of the junction unmatched. This CDR3 comprises 14 residues. Germline lookup yields CDR1 SQVTM and CDR2 ANQGSEA. CDR3 loop: CSVRRDSLSYEQYF. CDR3 sequence (DNA): TGCAGCGTTCGTAGGGACAGCTTATCCTACGAGCAGTACTTC.

This chain joins TRBV25-1 and TRBJ2-7; the D is unclear. The CDR3 covers 11 residues. CDR1 and CDR2 from the germline V gene are MGHDK and SYGVNS. With 2 bases removed from V and 6 bases from J, the gap between germline ends came to 5 bases. The CDR3 nucleotides read TGTGCCAGCAGTGAAAGGTCCGAGCAGTACTTC. It codes for CASSERSEQYF.

The genes are TRBV6-1 and TRBJ2-1; D perhaps matches TRBD2 (6 bases). V lost 0 bases, J lost 16 bases, and 19 bases lay in between. The CDR3 extends over 14 amino acids. From germline, CDR1 is MNHNS and CDR2 SASEGT. For the CDR3, the DNA is TGTGCCAGCAGTGAAGCTGGTTCTACCGGGAGTTTATTCTTC. It specifies CASSEAGSTGSLFF.